Listed below are T cell receptor beta chains from one sample, sequenced in a study of CD8+ T cells in alopecia areata. Sequencing was performed with immunoSEQ multiplex PCR; in TCRdb, only in-frame clones are kept and a portion is missing. This sample has 25,000 or so clones; around 53% occur once, and the top ten carry roughly a third. The material sequenced was NKG2D-high CD8+ T cells sorted from blood. The receptors originated from a human donor with alopecia areata. CDR3s include the opening cysteine and the closing phenylalanine or tryptophan. The D gene is left open where the match is weak. Size is omitted from some rows. Given values are once, few, many or a class for expanded clones.

j_gene | v_gene | abundance | d_gene | CDR3nt | CDR3aa
TRBJ2-7 | TRBV11-2 | NA | TRBD2 | TGTGCCAGCAGCTTTAGTTCGGGGGGTCCCTACGAGCAGTACTTC | CASSFSSGGPYEQYF
TRBJ2-1 | TRBV7-3 | few | TRBD2 | TGTGCCAGCGGCGGGCTAGCGGAGAACAATGAGCAGTTCTTC | CASGGLAENNEQFF
TRBJ2-1 | TRBV6-4 | NA | TRBD2 | TGTGCCAGCAGTGAAACCGGGACTAGCGGGAGTACTGAGCAGTTCTTC | CASSETGTSGSTEQFF
TRBJ2-1 | TRBV4-1 | few | TRBD2 | TGCGCCAGCAGGCCGGGACTAGCGGGGAAAGGCTCCTACAATGAGCAGTTCTTC | CASRPGLAGKGSYNEQFF
TRBJ1-5 | TRBV7-3 | NA | NA | TGTGCCAGCAGCCCAGAGAGGCAGATGCGTCTCGAGCCCCAGCATTTT | CASSPERQMRLEPQHF
TRBJ2-1 | TRBV7-2 | NA | TRBD2 | TGTGCCAGCAGCCCCCGTCGATCGGGAGGGCTCGACAATGAGCAGTTCTTC | CASSPRRSGGLDNEQFF
TRBJ2-7 | TRBV11-2 | NA | NA | TGTGCCAGCAGCGAGGGCCTAGGAGGGGAGCAGTACTTC | CASSEGLGGEQYF
TRBJ2-1 | TRBV7-2 | few | TRBD2 | TGTGCCAGCAGCTCCTTAGCGGGAGTAGGGAATGAGCAGTTCTTC | CASSSLAGVGNEQFF
TRBJ2-1 | TRBV4-1 | few | NA | TGCGCCAGCAGCCAAGATAGCCCTGAGCAGTTCTTC | CASSQDSPEQFF
TRBJ2-1 | TRBV5-1 | few | TRBD2 | TGCGCCAGCAGACCCGGGACTAGCGCGAGCGATGAGCAGTTCTTC | CASRPGTSASDEQFF
TRBJ2-7 | TRBV5-1 | NA | TRBD2 | TGCGCCAGCAGCTGGGAAGGACTAGCCGCCGGCGAGCAGTACTTC | CASSWEGLAAGEQYF
TRBJ1-5 | TRBV28 | NA | NA | TGTGCCAGCAGTGGAACAGAGAACACCAATCAGCCCCAGCATTTT | CASSGTENTNQPQHF
TRBJ2-7 | TRBV6-6 | NA | TRBD1 | TGTGCATCAGGGGACAGAGACTACGAGCAGTACTTC | CASGDRDYEQYF
TRBJ1-2 | TRBV6-5 | NA | NA | TGTGCCGTGGGCAGAAACTATGGCTACACCTTC | CAVGRNYGYTF
TRBJ1-1 | TRBV4-1 | NA | NA | TGCGCCAGCAGCCAGGCGGGGCAAGATTGGTGGACTGAAGCTTTCTTT | CASSQAGQDWWTEAFF
TRBJ2-5 | TRBV13 | NA | NA | TGTGCCAATCGACCCCAAGAGACCCAGTACTTC | CANRPQETQYF
TRBJ2-3 | TRBV4-1 | few | TRBD2 | TGCGCCAGCAGCGCCAGACTAGCGGGTTACACAGATACGCAGTATTTT | CASSARLAGYTDTQYF
TRBJ2-3 | TRBV9 | NA | TRBD1 | TGTGCCAGCAGCGTTCCGGACAGGGAAAACTCGCAGTATTTT | CASSVPDRENSQYF
TRBJ2-1 | TRBV5-1 | NA | NA | TGCGCCAGCAGCATGAACAATGAGCAGTTCTTC | CASSMNNEQFF
TRBJ2-7 | TRBV28 | few | NA | TGTGCCAGCAGTTTGGGACGGAGCCTCTCCTACGAGCAGTACTTC | CASSLGRSLSYEQYF
TRBJ1-1 | TRBV29-1 | few | NA | TGCAGCGTTGTGCGGGGAAAAGCTTTCTTT | CSVVRGKAFF
TRBJ2-3 | TRBV28 | NA | NA | TGTGCCAGCAGTACCGGGCCAGATACGCAGTATTTT | CASSTGPDTQYF
TRBJ2-1 | TRBV11-2 | NA | TRBD2 | TGTGCCAGCAGCTTTCTAAGCGGGAGGGTAAATGAGCAGTTCTTC | CASSFLSGRVNEQFF
TRBJ1-5 | TRBV6-9 | NA | TRBD1 | TGTGCCAGCAGCTACGAACCGACAGGGCGGTGCAATCAGCCCCAGCATTTT | CASSYEPTGRCNQPQHF
TRBJ1-5 | TRBV27 | NA | NA | TGTGCCAGCAGTCTCCACAGGGCCCTCAATCAGCCCCAGCATTTT | CASSLHRALNQPQHF
TRBJ2-7 | TRBV7-9 | few | TRBD1 | TGTGCCAGCAACACTCACCGGGACAGGGGCCCCTACGAGCAGTACTTC | CASNTHRDRGPYEQYF
TRBJ2-5 | TRBV2 | once | TRBD1 | TGTGCCAGCCTAATCGGGGGACAGGGACACGAGACCCAGTACTTC | CASLIGGQGHETQYF
TRBJ2-1 | TRBV5-6 | NA | NA | TGTGCCAGCAGGCGGGGCTCCAATGAGCAGTTCTTC | CASRRGSNEQFF
TRBJ2-3 | TRBV7-2 | few | TRBD2 | TGTGCCAGCAGCTCCCGGACTAGCGGGAGCACAGATACGCAGTATTTT | CASSSRTSGSTDTQYF
TRBJ1-1 | TRBV6-5 | NA | NA | TGTGCCAGCAGTTACTCCTTTGGTGCTGAAGCTTTCTTT | CASSYSFGAEAFF
TRBJ2-7 | TRBV29-1 | NA | TRBD2 | TGCAGCGCCGTTGGGGAGGGCGAGCAGTACTTC | CSAVGEGEQYF
TRBJ1-2 | TRBV28 | NA | TRBD1 | TGTGCCAGCAGCACACCCCGGGACAGAGTATTTTGCTATGGCTACACCTTC | CASSTPRDRVFCYGYTF
TRBJ2-7 | TRBV14 | many | NA | TGTGCCAGCAGCCAAGAGGTTGCCTACGAGCAGTACTTC | CASSQEVAYEQYF
TRBJ2-1 | TRBV28 | once | NA | TGTGCCAGCAGGGAAAGAGGGTCGGGAGTCTACAATGAGCAGTTCTTC | CASRERGSGVYNEQFF
TRBJ1-2 | TRBV25-1 | NA | NA | TGTTCCCCCCGGGAGGACTATGGCTACACCTTC | CSPREDYGYTF
TRBJ2-3 | TRBV6-5 | NA | TRBD2 | TGTGCCAGCAGTTCCGCACGGACTAGCGGGAGAGATACGCAGTATTTT | CASSSARTSGRDTQYF
TRBJ2-1 | TRBV7-9 | NA | TRBD2 | TGTGCCAGCAGCTCCGGACTAGCGGGAGGGCCCGGCTCCTACAATGAGCAGTTCTTC | CASSSGLAGGPGSYNEQFF
TRBJ1-1 | TRBV2 | NA | NA | TGTGCCATCCCACGAGGGAACACTGAAGCTTTCTTT | CAIPRGNTEAFF
TRBJ2-3 | TRBV28 | few | NA | TGTGCCAGCAGGTCGCAGGGCACAGATACGCAGTATTTT | CASRSQGTDTQYF